The text below deals with one TCR beta chain. As yet, its antigen is unknown. Using its own MiXCR run on the PCR reads, TCRdb lists one record per CDR3 protein. The sample consists of over 600,000 distinct CDR3 sequences, nearly 20% of them appearing once. V was shortened by 4 bases and J by 1 base, with 19 bases between the two germline ends. Germline assignment: CDR1 PRHDT and CDR2 FYEKMQ (reference sequence). The CDR3 is made up of 17 amino acids. The record originates from a study of molecular identifiers for immune sequencing clone quantification. Study conclusions and caveats: Whereas naive cells kept under 1% of molecules in clones above 20 RNA copies, such clones held over 97% in effectors.

This TCR was sampled from a human donor in good health. Some libraries in this study had Jurkat cell RNA spiked in. This sequence joins TRBV13 and TRBJ2-5, with D possibly matching TRBD2 (7 bases). The sequencing sample was made of naive CD8+ T cells from blood, with Jurkat cell RNA spiked in. Subset: FACS-sorted CD8+CD4-CCR7+CD45RA+ naive T cells. CDR3 protein: CASSSRGGQGSQETQYF. As DNA, the CDR3 is TGTGCCAGCAGCTCTAGGGGAGGGCAGGGGTCCCAAGAGACCCAGTACTTC. Full variable domain (rest looked up from reference TRBV13 and TRBJ2-5): AAGVIQSPRHLIKEKRETATLKCYPIPRHDTVYWYQQGPGQDPQFLISFYEKMQSDKGSIPDRFSAQQFSDYHSELNMSSLELGDSALYFCASSSRGGQGSQETQYFGPGTRLLVL.